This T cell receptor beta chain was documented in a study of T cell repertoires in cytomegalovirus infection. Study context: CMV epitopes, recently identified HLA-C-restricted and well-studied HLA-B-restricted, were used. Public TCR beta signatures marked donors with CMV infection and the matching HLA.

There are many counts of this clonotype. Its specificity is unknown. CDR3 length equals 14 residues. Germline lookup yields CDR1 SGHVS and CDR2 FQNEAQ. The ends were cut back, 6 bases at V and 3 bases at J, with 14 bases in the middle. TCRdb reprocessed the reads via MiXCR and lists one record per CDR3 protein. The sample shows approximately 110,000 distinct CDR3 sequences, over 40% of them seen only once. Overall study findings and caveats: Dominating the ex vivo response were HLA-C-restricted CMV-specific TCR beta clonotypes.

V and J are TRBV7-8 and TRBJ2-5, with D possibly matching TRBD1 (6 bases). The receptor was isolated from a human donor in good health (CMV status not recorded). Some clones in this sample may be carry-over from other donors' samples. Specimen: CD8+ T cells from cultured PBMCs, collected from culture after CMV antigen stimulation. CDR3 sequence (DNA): TGTGCCAGCAGTACCGGCCAGGGGAAAGAGACCCAGTACTTC. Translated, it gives CASSTGQGKETQYF.